The clone carrying this TCR beta chain was detected once. This specimen comes from a study of T cell responses to AZD1222 COVID-19 vaccine. Libraries were prepared by immunoSEQ multiplex PCR; TCRdb keeps only in-frame clonotypes and omits some of them. Of about 59,000 clones in the sample, roughly 89% are singletons; the top ten hold 6% to 7.5%. The sample consisted of peripheral blood, taken 28 days after the second AZD1222 dose. The TCR was taken from an adult who received the AZD1222 COVID-19 vaccine.

Here the CDR3 reads CASSYGTQNEKLFF. As DNA, the CDR3 is TGTGCCAGCAGTTATGGGACTCAAAATGAAAAACTGTTTTTT. The V gene is TRBV6-5, the J gene TRBJ1-4, with D possibly TRBD1 on 5 matching bases. Trimming removed 3 bases at V and 5 bases at J, with 10 bases between. Germline CDR1 MNHEY, CDR2 SVGAGI. The CDR3 is 14 residues long.